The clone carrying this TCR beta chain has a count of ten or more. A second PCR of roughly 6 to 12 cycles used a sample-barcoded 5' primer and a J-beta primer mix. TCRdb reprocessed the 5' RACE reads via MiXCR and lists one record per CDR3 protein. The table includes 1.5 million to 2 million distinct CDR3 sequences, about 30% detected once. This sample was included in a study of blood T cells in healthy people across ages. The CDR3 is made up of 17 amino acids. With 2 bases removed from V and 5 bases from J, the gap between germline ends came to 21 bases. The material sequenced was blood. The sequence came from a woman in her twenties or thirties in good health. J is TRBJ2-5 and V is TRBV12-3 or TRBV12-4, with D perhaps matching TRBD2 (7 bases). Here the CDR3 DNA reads TGTGCCAGCAGTTTAAGAGGGGGGGCTCACCTCCGGGAGACCCAGTACTTC. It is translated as CASSLRGGAHLRETQYF.